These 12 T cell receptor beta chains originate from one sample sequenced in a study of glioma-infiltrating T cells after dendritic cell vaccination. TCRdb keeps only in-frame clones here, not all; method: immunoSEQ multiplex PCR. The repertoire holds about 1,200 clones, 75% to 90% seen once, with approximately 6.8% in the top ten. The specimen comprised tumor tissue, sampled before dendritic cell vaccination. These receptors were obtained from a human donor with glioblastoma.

CDR3 nucleotide sequence: TGTGCCAGCAGCTCCCCGCCGAAGTGGAGCGAGCAGTACTTC. It translates to CASSSPPKWSEQYF. This sequence joins TRBV7-2 and TRBJ2-5; D not resolved. The assigned J gene may be wrong: the sequence end matches TRBJ2-7 better. Germline V CDR1 and CDR2: SGHTA, FQGNSA. This CDR3 spans 14 amino acids.

For the CDR3, the DNA is TGTGCCAGTAGTATGGCCCGGGCCAACGTCCTGACTTTC. Encoded protein: CASSMARANVLTF. The V and J genes are TRBV19 and TRBJ2-6; the D is unclear. This CDR3 comprises 13 residues. Germline values: CDR1 LNHDA, CDR2 SQIVND (reference sequence). V was clipped by 3 bases and J by 5 bases, with 5 bases between them.

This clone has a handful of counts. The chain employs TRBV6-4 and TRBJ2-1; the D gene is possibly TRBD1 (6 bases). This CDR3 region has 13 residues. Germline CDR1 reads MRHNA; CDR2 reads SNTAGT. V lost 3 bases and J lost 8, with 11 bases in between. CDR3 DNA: TGTGCCAGCAGTGAGGGGGCCTTCGATGAGCAGTTCTTC. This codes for CASSEGAFDEQFF.

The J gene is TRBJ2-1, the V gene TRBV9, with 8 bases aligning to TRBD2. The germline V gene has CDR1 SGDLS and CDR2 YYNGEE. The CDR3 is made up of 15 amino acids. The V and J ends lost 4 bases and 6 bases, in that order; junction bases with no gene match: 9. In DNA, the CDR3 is TGTGCCAGCAGCCCAAGGCCGGGACTAGTCAATGAGCAGTTCTTC. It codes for CASSPRPGLVNEQFF. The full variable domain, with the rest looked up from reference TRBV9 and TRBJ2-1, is DSGVTQTPKHLITATGQRVTLRCSPRSGDLSVYWYQQSLDQGLQFLIQYYNGEERAKGNILERFSAQQFPDLHSELNLSSLELGDSALYFCASSPRPGLVNEQFFGPGTRLTVL.

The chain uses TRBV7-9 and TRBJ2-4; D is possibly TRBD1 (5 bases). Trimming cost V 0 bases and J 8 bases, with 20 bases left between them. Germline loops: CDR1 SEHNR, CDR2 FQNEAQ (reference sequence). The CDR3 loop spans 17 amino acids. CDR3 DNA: TGTGCCAGCAGCTTAGCGAATGAAGCGTCCAAGGGGTACATTCAGTACTTC. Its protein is CASSLANEASKGYIQYF.

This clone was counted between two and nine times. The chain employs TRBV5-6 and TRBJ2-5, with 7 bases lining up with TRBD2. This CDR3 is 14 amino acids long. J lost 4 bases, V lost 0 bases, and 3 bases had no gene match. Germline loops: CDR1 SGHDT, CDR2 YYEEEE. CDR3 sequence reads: CASSLVGGGETQYF. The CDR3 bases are TGTGCCAGCAGCTTGGTTGGGGGGGGAGAGACCCAGTACTTC.

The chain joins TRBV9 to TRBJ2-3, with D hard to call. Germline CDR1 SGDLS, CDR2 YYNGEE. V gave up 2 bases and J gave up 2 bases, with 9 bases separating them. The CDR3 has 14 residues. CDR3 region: CASSVARITDTQYF. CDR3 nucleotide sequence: TGTGCCAGCAGCGTTGCGCGGATCACAGATACGCAGTATTTT.

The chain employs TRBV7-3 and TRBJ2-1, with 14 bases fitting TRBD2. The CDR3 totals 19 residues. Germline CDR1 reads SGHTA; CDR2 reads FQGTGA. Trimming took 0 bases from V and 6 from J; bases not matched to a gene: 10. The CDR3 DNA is TGTGCCAGCAGCTTAACGTCATCCGGGACTAGCGGGAGACTCAATGAGCAGTTCTTC. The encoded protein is CASSLTSSGTSGRLNEQFF. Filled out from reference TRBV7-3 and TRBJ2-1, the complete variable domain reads GAGVSQTPSNKVTEKGKYVELRCDPISGHTALYWYRQSLGQGPEFLIYFQGTGAADDSGLPNDRFFAVRPEGSVSTLKIQRTERGDSAVYLCASSLTSSGTSGRLNEQFFGPGTRLTVL.

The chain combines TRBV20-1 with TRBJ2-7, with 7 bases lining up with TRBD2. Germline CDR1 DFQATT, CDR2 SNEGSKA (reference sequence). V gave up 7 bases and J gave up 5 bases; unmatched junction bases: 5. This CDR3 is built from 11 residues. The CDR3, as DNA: TGCAGTGGGGAGGGTCACAACGAGCAGTACTTC. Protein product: CSGEGHNEQYF.

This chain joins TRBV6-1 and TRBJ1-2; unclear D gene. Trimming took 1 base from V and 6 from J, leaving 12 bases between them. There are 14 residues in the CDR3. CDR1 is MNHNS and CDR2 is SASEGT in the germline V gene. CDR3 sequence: CASSEGAKGDGYTF. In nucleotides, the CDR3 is TGTGCCAGCAGTGAAGGGGCTAAAGGCGATGGCTACACCTTC.

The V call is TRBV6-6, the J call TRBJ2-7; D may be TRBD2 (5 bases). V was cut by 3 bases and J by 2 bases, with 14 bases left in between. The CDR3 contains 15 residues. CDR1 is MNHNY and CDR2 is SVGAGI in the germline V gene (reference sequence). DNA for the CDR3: TGTGCCAGCAGTTATTATGAGGGCACCGCCTACGAGCAGTACTTC. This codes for CASSYYEGTAYEQYF.

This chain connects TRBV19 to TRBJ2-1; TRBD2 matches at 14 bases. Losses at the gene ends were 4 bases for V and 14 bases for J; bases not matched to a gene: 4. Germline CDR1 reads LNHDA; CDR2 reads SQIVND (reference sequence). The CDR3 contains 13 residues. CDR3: CASSTGLAGEKFF. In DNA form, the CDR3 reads TGTGCCAGTAGTACGGGACTAGCGGGAGAGAAGTTCTTC.